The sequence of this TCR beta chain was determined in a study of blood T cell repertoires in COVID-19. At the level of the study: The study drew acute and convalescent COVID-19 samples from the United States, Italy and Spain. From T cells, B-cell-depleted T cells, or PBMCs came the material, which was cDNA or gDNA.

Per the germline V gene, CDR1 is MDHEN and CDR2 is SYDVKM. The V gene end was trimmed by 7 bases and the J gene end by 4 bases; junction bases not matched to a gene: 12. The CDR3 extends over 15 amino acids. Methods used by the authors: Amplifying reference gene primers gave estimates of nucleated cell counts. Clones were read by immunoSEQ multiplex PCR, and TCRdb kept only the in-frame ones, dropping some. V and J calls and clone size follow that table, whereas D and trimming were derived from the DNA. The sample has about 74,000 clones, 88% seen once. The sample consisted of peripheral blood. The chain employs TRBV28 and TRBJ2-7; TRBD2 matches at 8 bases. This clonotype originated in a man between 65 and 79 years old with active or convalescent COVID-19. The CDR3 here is CASTIGGGVPYEQYF. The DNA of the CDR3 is TGTGCCAGCACCATCGGGGGGGGAGTTCCTTACGAGCAGTACTTC.